These 8 T cell receptor beta chains were all obtained from the same sample, sequenced in a study of T cells in women clearing cervical HPV infection. The protocol was immunoSEQ multiplex PCR, while the TCRdb copy is restricted to in-frame clones and leaves out a portion. The clone table shows around 18,000 clones, with the ten largest holding 8% to 11%. The sequenced material came from blood buffy coat. The receptors here all came from a woman aged 18 to 75 with a cervical HPV16 infection that either progressed to CIN3+ or cleared (not recorded which).

Points on this clone: The CDR3 end lies 3 residues beyond the end of the read and is filled in from the germline J gene. The genes are TRBV12-3 or TRBV12-4 and TRBJ1-4; D unclear. The CDR3 has 13 amino acids. V was clipped by 1 base and J by 10 bases, with 10 bases between them. The covered CDR3 bases are TGTGCCAGCAGTTTAGTCTCTAAGGGAAAA. Protein product: CASSLVSKGK. The entire CDR3 protein is CASSLVSKGKLFF.

CDR3 bases read: TGTGCCAGCGGACAGGGGGCCGGTGAG. It codes for CASGQGAGE. Given in full, the CDR3 is CASGQGAGEQFF. This rearrangement joins TRBV19 to TRBJ2-1, with 11 positions matching TRBD1. Read sequence stops 3 residues before the CDR3 end, and the germline J gene provides the missing end. This CDR3 comprises 12 residues. The junction had 4 bases not matched to a gene; V was cut back by 9 bases and J by 9 bases. CDR1 and CDR2 (germline): LNHDA, SQIVND (reference sequence).

Turning to this clone: The DNA ends 3 residues before the CDR3 does, and the rest of the CDR3 is filled in from the germline J gene. The chain links TRBV19 to TRBJ2-4; tentatively, D is TRBD1 (6 bases). The CDR3 sequence is 12 residues long. CDR1 is LNHDA and CDR2 is SQIVND in the germline V gene (reference sequence). V lost 7 bases and J lost 9, with 13 bases in between. The CDR3 reads CASNGAGAIQYF. CDR3 DNA (partial): TGTGCCAGTAATGGGGCAGGGGCCATT. Full variable domain (remainder filled in from reference TRBV19 and TRBJ2-4): DGGITQSPKYLFRKEGQNVTLSCEQNLNHDAMYWYRQDPGQGLRLIYYSQIVNDFQKGDIAEGYSVSREKKESFPLTVTSAQKNPTAFYLCASNGAGAIQYFGAGTRLSVL.

With respect to this clone: The read ends 3 residues shy of where the CDR3 ends; the end is completed using the germline J gene. The genes are TRBV11-2 and TRBJ2-4, with D uncertain. There are 11 residues in the CDR3. The germline V gene encodes CDR1 SGHAT and CDR2 FQNNGV. Partial CDR3 DNA: TGTGCCAGCAGCCAATTCGGGTCT. Protein sequence: CASSQFGS. In full, the CDR3 is CASSQFGSQYF.

In regard to this clone: Sequencing ends 3 residues short of the CDR3 end; the germline J gene provides the rest. The chain is built from TRBV11-3 and TRBJ2-1; D might be TRBD2 (5 bases). With 5 bases removed from V and 3 bases from J, the gap between germline ends came to 14 bases. Germline V gene data show CDR1 as SGHNT and CDR2 as YENEEA. The CDR3 spans 15 residues. Incomplete CDR3 DNA: TGTGCCAGCAGCCCCGACGAGGGCGTCTACAATGAG. This encodes CASSPDEGVYNE. The entire CDR3 protein is CASSPDEGVYNEQFF.

A remark on this clone: The missing CDR3 end, 3 residues past where the read stops, is filled in from the germline J gene. The identical CDR3 is also encoded by other nucleotide sequences in the sample. The V gene is TRBV7-9, the J gene TRBJ1-3; D possibly corresponds to TRBD1 (6 bases). There are 15 residues in the CDR3. Germline V gene data show CDR1 as SEHNR and CDR2 as FQNEAQ (reference sequence). With 5 bases removed from V and 3 bases from J, the gap between germline ends came to 14 bases. This CDR3 is CASSLRQAGGNTIYF. The sequenced part of the CDR3 DNA is TGTGCCAGCAGCCTCAGACAGGCTGGTGGAAACACC.

Note on this clone: The missing CDR3 end, 3 residues past where the read stops, is filled in from the germline J gene. The chain is built from TRBV20-1 and TRBJ2-7, with 7 bases fitting TRBD2. Germline CDR1 and CDR2: DFQATT and SNEGSKA (reference sequence). Trimming at V came to 5 bases and at J to 5 bases, leaving 3 bases not matched to a gene. The CDR3 is 11 amino acids. CDR3 residues: CSAAGVHEQYF. CDR3 bases read: TGCAGTGCTGCGGGAGTTCACGAG.

A word on this clone: The sequence runs out 3 residues before the end of the CDR3; the remainder is reconstructed from the germline J gene. V usage is TRBV5-1 and J usage is TRBJ1-1; D gene unclear. Germline V lookup: CDR1 SGHRS, CDR2 YFSETQ. The CDR3 has 14 residues. V was trimmed by 5 bases and J by 3 bases, leaving 14 bases between them. CDR3: CASRPSGSHTEAFF. The covered CDR3 bases are TGCGCCAGCAGGCCCTCCGGGTCCCACACTGAA.